The entry below gives a single T cell receptor (beta chain) sequence along with its context. Antigen unknown. Naive CD8 cells comprised CD45RO-negative, CCR7-positively selected cells, excluding terminally differentiated effector memory CD45RA+ cells. This sample was included in a study of shared clonotypes between healthy human individuals. Overall study results and limits: What limited the represented genetic and exposure-history diversity was the small number of donors. Against clonotypes common to all four donors, non-shared ones had lower generation probabilities. Of the naive CD4 clonotypes, roughly 5% were shared across a handful of donors.

Using about 190 ng DNA, tens of thousands of T cell genomes, the sorted-subset replicate PCRs were run. Clones were read by immunoSEQ multiplex PCR, and TCRdb kept only the in-frame ones, dropping some. This table has millions of clones, roughly 91% appearing once. The CDR3 spans 14 residues. CDR1 is MGHDK and CDR2 is SYGVNS in the germline V gene. Trimming removed 6 bases at V and 0 bases at J, with 9 bases between. The sample comprised naive CD8+ T cells from PBMCs. The TCR comes from a man between 18 and 35 years old in good health. Some clones in this sample may be carry-over from other donors' samples. The chain recombines TRBV25-1 with TRBJ2-1, with TRBD2 as a possible D gene (6 bases). The CDR3 DNA is TGTGCCAGCAGGGGAGCGGGCTCCTACAATGAGCAGTTCTTC. Its protein is CASRGAGSYNEQFF.